Listed below are T cell receptor beta chains from one sample, sequenced in a study of graft-versus-host responses after intestinal transplantation. Only in-frame clones appear in the TCRdb table, and some are missing; sequencing was by immunoSEQ multiplex PCR. The sample consists of around 13,000 clones, about 36% of them appearing once. The starting material was alloreactive CD4+ T cells from a mixed lymphocyte reaction culture, obtained before intestinal transplant. These TCRs come from a human patient who received an intestinal transplant. Both conserved end residues are part of each CDR3. The D gene is left open where the match is weak. Some rows have no size entry. The others give once, few or many, or a class for an expanded clone.

j_call: TRBJ1-1
clone_size: NA
d_call: NA
v_call: TRBV14
cdr3_nt: TGTGCCAGCAGCCAAGGGAGGTACGAAGCTTTCTTT
cdr3_aa: CASSQGRYEAFF

j_call: TRBJ1-2
clone_size: once
d_call: NA
v_call: TRBV19
cdr3_nt: TGTGCCAGTAGTTTCCACAGGGTGGCTAACTATGGCTACACCTTC
cdr3_aa: CASSFHRVANYGYTF

j_call: TRBJ2-7
clone_size: medium-sized
d_call: NA
v_call: TRBV7-9
cdr3_nt: TGTGCCAGCAGCTTAGATACCAGCTCCTACGAGCAGTACTTC
cdr3_aa: CASSLDTSSYEQYF

j_call: TRBJ1-1
clone_size: medium-sized
d_call: TRBD1
v_call: TRBV10-3
cdr3_nt: TGTGCCATCAGGGACAGGGAGAACACTGAAGCTTTCTTT
cdr3_aa: CAIRDRENTEAFF

j_call: TRBJ2-3
clone_size: few
d_call: TRBD2
v_call: TRBV5-1
cdr3_nt: TGCGCCAGCAGCCCAACTAGCGGGGGGACTAGCACAGATACGCAGTATTTT
cdr3_aa: CASSPTSGGTSTDTQYF

j_call: TRBJ2-6
clone_size: NA
d_call: NA
v_call: TRBV10-3
cdr3_nt: TGTGCCATCAGTGAGACGGCTGGGGCCAACGTCCTGACTTTC
cdr3_aa: CAISETAGANVLTF

j_call: TRBJ2-3
clone_size: few
d_call: TRBD2
v_call: TRBV7-8
cdr3_nt: TGTGCCAGCAGCTTGTCAATAGCGGGGGGGCAGGGAGATACGCAGTATTTT
cdr3_aa: CASSLSIAGGQGDTQYF

j_call: TRBJ2-3
clone_size: few
d_call: NA
v_call: TRBV5-1
cdr3_nt: TGCGCCAGCAGCTTGGCCCAGATCTCTGATACGCAGTATTTT
cdr3_aa: CASSLAQISDTQYF

j_call: TRBJ2-3
clone_size: few
d_call: TRBD2
v_call: TRBV4-3
cdr3_nt: TGCGCCAGCAGCCAGGACCGGACTAGCCTAACGCAGTATTTT
cdr3_aa: CASSQDRTSLTQYF

j_call: TRBJ2-3
clone_size: medium-sized
d_call: NA
v_call: TRBV19
cdr3_nt: TGTGCCAGTAGTATAAGAGGGGGGGCTAGCACAGATACGCAGTATTTT
cdr3_aa: CASSIRGGASTDTQYF

j_call: TRBJ2-7
clone_size: medium-sized
d_call: TRBD1
v_call: TRBV19
cdr3_nt: TGTGCCAGTAGTATAGCTCCGACCGGGACAGGGGCCTACGAGCAGTACTTC
cdr3_aa: CASSIAPTGTGAYEQYF

j_call: TRBJ1-1
clone_size: NA
d_call: NA
v_call: TRBV11-2
cdr3_nt: TGTGCCAGCAGCCACTTGAACACTGAAGCTTTCTTT
cdr3_aa: CASSHLNTEAFF

j_call: TRBJ2-7
clone_size: NA
d_call: NA
v_call: TRBV6-6
cdr3_nt: TGTGCCAGCAGTTACTCGGCCAAGCAGTACTTC
cdr3_aa: CASSYSAKQYF

j_call: TRBJ2-7
clone_size: NA
d_call: NA
v_call: TRBV7-2
cdr3_nt: TGTGCCAGCAGCTACGGGACAAGCTCCTACGAGCAGTACTTC
cdr3_aa: CASSYGTSSYEQYF

j_call: TRBJ2-5
clone_size: few
d_call: NA
v_call: TRBV30
cdr3_nt: TGTGCCTGGAGTGTAGGTGGGGGGGCTGAGGAGACCCAGTACTTC
cdr3_aa: CAWSVGGGAEETQYF

j_call: TRBJ1-1
clone_size: NA
d_call: NA
v_call: TRBV7-2
cdr3_nt: TGTGCCAGCAGCTTCCGAGGGAATGAAGCTGAAGCTTTCTTT
cdr3_aa: CASSFRGNEAEAFF

j_call: TRBJ1-2
clone_size: few
d_call: TRBD1
v_call: TRBV6-1
cdr3_nt: TGTGCCAGCAGTTTATCAAGACAGGGGTGGGATGGCTACACCTTC
cdr3_aa: CASSLSRQGWDGYTF

j_call: TRBJ1-6
clone_size: NA
d_call: NA
v_call: TRBV14
cdr3_nt: TGTGCCAGCAGCCGACAGGTAGTCTCCTATAATTCACCCCTCCACTTT
cdr3_aa: CASSRQVVSYNSPLHF

j_call: TRBJ1-1
clone_size: NA
d_call: NA
v_call: TRBV10-3
cdr3_nt: TGTGCCATCAGTGATGACAGAGGGAACACTGAAGCTTTCTTT
cdr3_aa: CAISDDRGNTEAFF

j_call: TRBJ2-5
clone_size: NA
d_call: TRBD1
v_call: TRBV12-5
cdr3_nt: TGTGCTAGTGGTTTGTACAGGGGCGAGACCCAGTACTTC
cdr3_aa: CASGLYRGETQYF

j_call: TRBJ1-1
clone_size: NA
d_call: NA
v_call: TRBV7-9
cdr3_nt: TGTGCCAGCAGCTTAGGGCTAGGTTCGGTAAACACTGAAGCTTTCTTT
cdr3_aa: CASSLGLGSVNTEAFF

j_call: TRBJ1-6
clone_size: NA
d_call: NA
v_call: TRBV10-3
cdr3_nt: TGTGCCATCAGCCTGGACAGAAACTATAATTCACCCCTCCACTTT
cdr3_aa: CAISLDRNYNSPLHF

j_call: TRBJ1-2
clone_size: NA
d_call: NA
v_call: TRBV7-2
cdr3_nt: TGTGCCAGCAGCCCCCAATTCTATGGCTACACCTTC
cdr3_aa: CASSPQFYGYTF

j_call: TRBJ2-2
clone_size: few
d_call: TRBD1
v_call: TRBV11-3
cdr3_nt: TGTGCCAGCGAAACTAACAGGGGGACCGGGGAGCTGTTTTTT
cdr3_aa: CASETNRGTGELFF

j_call: TRBJ1-1
clone_size: once
d_call: NA
v_call: TRBV10-2
cdr3_nt: TGCGCCAGCAGTTCCCGACAACATCACGCTGAAGCTTTCTTT
cdr3_aa: CASSSRQHHAEAFF

j_call: TRBJ2-3
clone_size: few
d_call: NA
v_call: TRBV11-2
cdr3_nt: TGTGCCAGCAGCCTCCAGGATACGCAGTATTTT
cdr3_aa: CASSLQDTQYF